This entry describes one T cell receptor (beta chain). This entry is derived from a study of Ad26.COV2.S vaccination and SARS-CoV-2 variants. About the study: Participants got Ad26.COV2.S intramuscularly, once or twice 56 days apart.

The table came from immunoSEQ multiplex PCR; TCRdb's copy has only in-frame clones and leaves some out. Of 300,000 to 400,000 clones listed, about nine tenths are singletons. Indicated treatment: roughly 18 received Ad26.COV2.S at low or high dose, single or two shots; 5 received placebo; per-sample allocation not given. Day 63 following the first vaccine or placebo injection was when the samples were taken. The source of this sequence is a person aged 18-65 years who received the Ad26.COV2.S COVID-19 vaccine or a placebo. Sample: peripheral blood, taken in a trial of Ad26.COV2.S vaccine versus placebo.

The DNA for the CDR3 is TGTGCCAGCAGCCTCCCAGTCGGGGGGGCCTCTACTGGGGCCAACGTCCTGACTTTC. It specifies CASSLPVGGASTGANVLTF. This chain connects TRBV3-1 (or the pseudogene TRBV3-2) to TRBJ2-6; 8 nucleotides line up with TRBD2. The CDR3 length is 19 residues. Germline V gene data show CDR1 as LGHDT and CDR2 as YNNKEL (reference sequence). Losses at the gene ends were 4 bases for V and 2 bases for J; bases not matched to a gene: 13.